This T cell receptor (beta chain) comes out of a study of beta chain features in type 1 diabetes. Background on the study: Over all samples combined, about 99,000,000 sorted cells were examined.

The investigators reverse transcribed all of the isolated RNA, so they sequenced expressed TCRB transcripts. Only in-frame clones appear in the TCRdb table, and some are missing; sequencing was by immunoSEQ multiplex PCR. The repertoire consists of 900,000 or so clones, with 17% occurring once and the leading ten covering around 0.02%. The V end was cut by 6 bases, the J end by 4 bases, with 16 bases between. CDR1 MNHNY and CDR2 SVGAGI come from the germline V gene (reference sequence). This CDR3 spans 15 amino acids. Averaging approximately 110 mL, one heparinised blood draw came from each individual donor. Via CD45RO/CCR7/CD25/CD127/CD95/CD27, cells of the CD4+ naive, central memory, regulatory and stem cell-like memory subsets were sorted. Worth noting for this clone: Its antigen is currently unknown.

Findings of the study overall: Junctions at VDJ sites from type 1 diabetes patients had fewer insertions and more deletions.

The specimen was naive CD4+ T cells from blood. This sequence joins TRBV6-6 and TRBJ2-1; no reliable D call. The receptor's source is a woman aged 18-29 years in good health. CDR3 nucleotide sequence: TGTGCCAGCAGCAAGCCCCTTTTCTCATACAATGAGCAGTTCTTC. It translates to CASSKPLFSYNEQFF.